Shown below are 9 T cell receptor beta chains from a single sample sequenced in a study of T and B cells in COVID-19 patients. BIOMED2 TRB-A/B primer pools were used in multiplex TRB PCR. One entry per CDR3 protein results from TCRdb running MiXCR on the multiplex PCR reads. The data show 14,000 or so distinct CDR3 sequences, roughly 28% seen once. From blood, roughly 240-550 ng of genomic DNA served as TRB template. The sample taken for sequencing was blood. All receptors come from a human donor who had recovered from COVID-19.

This clonotype was counted ten times or more. This chain uses TRBV7-6 with TRBJ2-2; D is perhaps TRBD2 (6 bases). The V gene's germline CDR1 is SGHVS and CDR2 FNYEAQ. The CDR3 sequence is 17 residues long. The ends were cut back, 5 bases at V and 5 bases at J, with 21 bases in the middle. CDR3 in DNA: TGTGCCAGCAGCCTAGGGTCAACGGGAGTCGGAACCGGGGAGCTGTTTTTT. As protein: CASSLGSTGVGTGELFF.

Sample share makes this clonotype medium-sized. The V gene is TRBV19, the J gene TRBJ2-2; no reliable D call. The CDR3 has 14 amino acids. Trimming removed 5 bases from V and 5 bases from J, with 12 bases in between. Germline V gene lookup returns CDR1 LNHDA and CDR2 SQIVND (reference sequence). The CDR3 loop is CASSVGMRTGELFF. In nucleotides, the CDR3 is TGTGCCAGTAGTGTGGGGATGCGGACCGGGGAGCTGTTTTTT.

V gene TRBV6-1 combines with J gene TRBJ1-2, with no clear D. Trimming took off 0 bases at V and 12 bases at J, with 8 bases between the two ends. Germline CDR1 and CDR2: MNHNS and SASEGT. This CDR3 has 11 amino acids. CDR3 DNA sequence: TGTGCCAGCAGTGAAGCAACGAGTCACACCTTC. This gives the protein CASSEATSHTF.

CDR3 DNA sequence: TGCAGTGCTAGCCGTCGGGGGGGCAAGAACACTGAAGCTTTCTTT. Amino acid sequence: CSASRRGGKNTEAFF. The rearrangement uses TRBV20-1 and TRBJ1-1, with D possibly matching TRBD1 (6 bases). Looked up from germline, CDR1 is DFQATT and CDR2 is SNEGSKA (reference sequence). V lost 3 bases to trimming and J lost 1 base, with 15 bases between them. The CDR3 loop spans 15 amino acids.

With respect to this clonotype: A much larger clone lies a single base off, so this may be a read error. The V and J genes are TRBV27 and TRBJ2-1, with D possibly being TRBD1 (6 bases). CDR1 and CDR2 (germline): MNHEY, SMNVEV (reference sequence). CDR3 length: 14 residues. Trimming shortened V by 8 bases and J by 3 bases, and 14 bases separated the two germline ends. CDR3 protein: CASVKRGFYNEQFF. CDR3 bases: TGTGCCAGCGTTAAAAGGGGGTTCTACAATGAGCAGTTCTTC.

There are a few counts of this clonotype. The chain links TRBV7-2 to TRBJ2-5, with unresolved D. Germline V lookup: CDR1 SGHTA, CDR2 FQGNSA. Trimming took 5 bases from V and 5 from J, leaving 12 bases between them. The CDR3 extends over 13 amino acids. The chain's CDR3 is CASSPASLETQYF. Here the CDR3 DNA reads TGTGCCAGCAGCCCCGCCAGTTTGGAGACCCAGTACTTC.

In this sample, this clonotype turned up many times. The chain combines TRBV19 with TRBJ1-5; tentative D call: TRBD1 (5 bases). The CDR3 is made up of 13 amino acids. The germline V gene encodes CDR1 LNHDA and CDR2 SQIVND (reference sequence). Trimming took 7 bases from V and 0 from J, leaving 7 bases between them. The CDR3 nucleotides are TGTGCCAGTACAGGGTTTAGCAATCAGCCCCAGCATTTT. As protein: CASTGFSNQPQHF. Using reference TRBV19 and TRBJ1-5 for the parts outside the CDR3, the full variable domain is DGGITQSPKYLFRKEGQNVTLSCEQNLNHDAMYWYRQDPGQGLRLIYYSQIVNDFQKGDIAEGYSVSREKKESFPLTVTSAQKNPTAFYLCASTGFSNQPQHFGDGTRLSIL.

By proportion, this clonotype is medium-sized. The chain couples TRBV5-4 to TRBJ2-3; tentatively, D is TRBD1 (5 bases). The ends were cut back, 0 bases at V and 5 bases at J, with 10 bases in the middle. CDR3 length: 14 residues. Germline V gene lookup returns CDR1 SGHNT and CDR2 YYREEE (reference sequence). The DNA of the CDR3 is TGTGCCAGCAGCTTGGTGCAGGGTCAAGATACGCAGTATTTT. Translating it yields CASSLVQGQDTQYF. Full variable domain (remainder filled in from reference TRBV5-4 and TRBJ2-3): ETGVTQSPTHLIKTRGQQVTLRCSSQSGHNTVSWYQQALGQGPQFIFQYYREEENGRGNFPPRFSGLQFPNYSSELNVNALELDDSALYLCASSLVQGQDTQYFGPGTRLTVL.

This clonotype was seen repeatedly, ten times or more. The chain couples TRBV11-2 to TRBJ1-2, with D hard to call. The CDR3 spans 13 residues. V lost 0 bases to trimming and J lost 7 bases, with 9 bases between them. Per germline, CDR1 SGHAT and CDR2 FQNNGV. CDR3 coding DNA: TGTGCCAGCAGCTTAGATCTTGTTAGTGGCTACACCTTC. This encodes CASSLDLVSGYTF.